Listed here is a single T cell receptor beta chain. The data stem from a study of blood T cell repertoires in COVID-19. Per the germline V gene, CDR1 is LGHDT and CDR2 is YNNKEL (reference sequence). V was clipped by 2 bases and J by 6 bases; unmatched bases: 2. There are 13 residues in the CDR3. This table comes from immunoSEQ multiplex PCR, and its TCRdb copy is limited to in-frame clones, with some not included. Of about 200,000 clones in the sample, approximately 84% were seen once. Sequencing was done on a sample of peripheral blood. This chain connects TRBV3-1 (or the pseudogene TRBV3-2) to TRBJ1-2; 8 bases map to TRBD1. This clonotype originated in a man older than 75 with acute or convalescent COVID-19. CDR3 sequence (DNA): TGTGCCAGCAGCCAACTACAGGGGGATGGCTACACCTTC. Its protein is CASSQLQGDGYTF.